The 18 T cell receptor beta chains given below trace back to one sample, sequenced in a study of blood T cell repertoires in COVID-19. This table comes from immunoSEQ multiplex PCR, and its TCRdb copy is limited to in-frame clones, with some not included. Here the sample spans around 110,000 clones, roughly 84% being singletons. Sequenced: peripheral blood. Source of these receptors: a human donor in a cohort sampled during active COVID-19.

The chain couples TRBV5-4 to TRBJ1-1; D gene uncertain. From germline, CDR1 is SGHNT and CDR2 YYREEE (reference sequence). Deletions cut 2 bases from V and 1 base from J, with 6 bases between. The CDR3 loop spans 13 amino acids. Here the CDR3 DNA reads TGTGCCAGCAGCTTTCCGGGGAACACTGAAGCTTTCTTT. Residues: CASSFPGNTEAFF.

This clone was observed a single time. This chain joins TRBV2 and TRBJ1-1; D may be TRBD1 (6 bases). The V end lost 9 bases, the J end lost 2 bases, and 19 bases lay between the germline ends. Germline-derived CDR1 and CDR2 are SNHLY and FYNNEI. There are 15 residues in the CDR3. The CDR3 DNA sequence: TGTGCCAGTACCGGTGGGGGGGCACAAAACACTGAAGCTTTCTTT. Encoded protein: CASTGGGAQNTEAFF.

The genes are TRBV30 and TRBJ2-3; 9 nucleotides agree with TRBD2. This CDR3 comprises 14 residues. Germline-derived CDR1 and CDR2 are GTSNPN and SVGIG (reference sequence). With 1 base clipped from V and 1 base from J, the junction kept 0 bases outside the gene matches. CDR3 coding DNA: TGTGCCTGGAGTGGCGGGAGGGGCACAGATACGCAGTATTTT. This translates into CAWSGGRGTDTQYF.

This chain connects TRBV5-8 to TRBJ1-5, with TRBD1 matching over 7 bases. J gave up 3 bases and V 2 bases, and 11 bases lay outside the gene matches. This CDR3 contains 17 residues. CDR1 and CDR2 (germline): SGHTS, YDEGEE. CDR3 DNA: TGTGCCAGCAGCTTCGTCCAAACAGGGGCCTACAATCAGCCCCAGCATTTT. It specifies CASSFVQTGAYNQPQHF.

The CDR3, as DNA: TGTGCCAGCAGCTTATTAGGACAGGGGATAACGAATCAGCCCCAGCATTTT. The encoded protein is CASSLLGQGITNQPQHF. The V and J genes are TRBV7-2 and TRBJ1-5; TRBD1 matches 9 bases. The length of the CDR3 is 17 residues. The V gene's germline CDR1 is SGHTA and CDR2 FQGNSA. V lost 2 bases and J lost 4; bases outside the gene matches: 9.

This clone was recorded only once. This chain connects TRBV19 to TRBJ1-4, with 10 nucleotides matching TRBD1. Germline V gene lookup returns CDR1 LNHDA and CDR2 SQIVND (reference sequence). This CDR3 region has 16 residues. Trimming removed 5 bases from V and 8 bases from J; junction bases left unmatched: 11. This chain's CDR3 is CASSAGMTGGGEKLFF. The CDR3 nucleotides are TGTGCCAGTAGTGCCGGAATGACAGGGGGCGGCGAAAAACTGTTTTTT.

The chain is built from TRBV5-1 and TRBJ2-3, with 9 bases that match TRBD2. With V trimmed by 3 bases and J by 7 bases, 9 bases remained unmatched. Germline V CDR1 and CDR2: SGHRS, YFSETQ. This CDR3 region has 15 residues. CDR3 DNA sequence: TGCGCCAGCAGCTCGCCCTTAGCGGGAGTGTATACGCAGTATTTT. Its protein product is CASSSPLAGVYTQYF.

This chain connects TRBV12-3 or TRBV12-4 to TRBJ2-5; D may be TRBD1 (5 bases). This CDR3 has 11 residues. Trimming removed 4 bases from V and 7 bases from J, with 7 bases in between. The CDR3 DNA reads as TGTGCCAGCAGTTGGGGCCCGACCCAGTACTTC. This sequence encodes CASSWGPTQYF.

This clone was picked up one time. The rearrangement joins TRBV7-3 to TRBJ2-6, with D possibly being TRBD2 (6 bases). Looked up from germline, CDR1 is SGHTA and CDR2 is FQGTGA. The CDR3 runs to 17 residues. V lost 3 bases, J lost 0 bases, and 12 bases lay in between. The CDR3 DNA follows: TGTGCCAGCAGCTTGGGAGGACTGACCTCTGGGGCCAACGTCCTGACTTTC. It specifies CASSLGGLTSGANVLTF. Full variable domain (rest looked up from reference TRBV7-3 and TRBJ2-6): GAGVSQTPSNKVTEKGKYVELRCDPISGHTALYWYRQSLGQGPEFLIYFQGTGAADDSGLPNDRFFAVRPEGSVSTLKIQRTERGDSAVYLCASSLGGLTSGANVLTFGAGSRLTVL.

The chain recombines TRBV5-6 with TRBJ2-1; 8 bases map to TRBD2. Germline V gene lookup returns CDR1 SGHDT and CDR2 YYEEEE. J lost 3 bases, V lost 3 bases, and 14 bases had no gene match. The CDR3 runs 18 residues. DNA of the CDR3: TGTGCCAGCAGCTCCCGCCTACTAGCGGAGCGCCTCTACAATGAGCAGTTCTTC. It is translated as CASSSRLLAERLYNEQFF.

The count of this clone is one. The rearrangement links TRBV28 to TRBJ1-2; 9 nucleotides match TRBD1. Germline values: CDR1 MDHEN, CDR2 SYDVKM. V dropped 6 bases and J dropped 5; count of bases not matched to a gene: 10. The CDR3 contains 15 residues. For the CDR3, the DNA is TGTGCCAGCAGGACGGGACAGGGAAACCTTTATGGCTACACCTTC. This codes for CASRTGQGNLYGYTF.

The chain joins TRBV5-8 to TRBJ2-6; 8 nucleotides align to TRBD1. The V gene's germline CDR1 is SGHTS and CDR2 YDEGEE. The trim removed 4 bases at V and 4 bases at J, leaving 4 bases unmatched. CDR3 size: 15 residues. CDR3 nucleotide sequence: TGTGCCAGCAGCGTGACAGGGGTCGGGGCCAACGTCCTGACTTTC. Translating it yields CASSVTGVGANVLTF.

This sequence joins TRBV28 and TRBJ2-1; D is perhaps TRBD2 (5 bases). Trimming removed 6 bases at V and 6 bases at J, with 21 bases between. Germline CDR1 and CDR2: MDHEN and SYDVKM. This CDR3 has 16 amino acids. The CDR3 nucleotides are TGTGCCAGCAGCCTCGGGGAAAGAAGGGTGGGCAATGAGCAGTTCTTC. It codes for CASSLGERRVGNEQFF. The complete variable domain, with remaining parts taken from reference TRBV28 and TRBJ2-1, reads DVKVTQSSRYLVKRTGEKVFLECVQDMDHENMFWYRQDPGLGLRLIYFSYDVKMKEKGDIPEGYSVSREKKERFSLILESASTNQTSMYLCASSLGERRVGNEQFFGPGTRLTVL.

The rearrangement links TRBV7-6 to TRBJ1-3; D unresolved. This CDR3 spans 15 amino acids. From germline, CDR1 is SGHVS and CDR2 FNYEAQ. V was cut by 5 bases and J by 0 bases, with 11 bases left in between. The CDR3 sequence is CASSPQSSSGNTIYF. CDR3 bases: TGTGCCAGCAGCCCTCAATCGAGCTCTGGAAACACCATATATTTT. Full variable domain (rest looked up from reference TRBV7-6 and TRBJ1-3): GAGVSQSPRYKVTKRGQDVALRCDPISGHVSLYWYRQALGQGPEFLTYFNYEAQQDKSGLPNDRFSAERPEGSISTLTIQRTEQRDSAMYRCASSPQSSSGNTIYFGEGSWLTVV.

The CDR3 sequence: CASSIRPGQDYNEQFF. The CDR3 DNA reads as TGCGCCAGCAGCATCAGACCGGGACAGGACTACAATGAGCAGTTCTTC. The chain carries TRBV5-1 and TRBJ2-1, with 8 bases fitting TRBD1. The germline gives CDR1 SGHRS, CDR2 YFSETQ. The trim removed 4 bases at V and 3 bases at J, leaving 9 bases unmatched. The CDR3 spans 16 residues.

The rearrangement links TRBV7-3 to TRBJ2-3; TRBD2 matches at 12 bases. Germline V CDR1 and CDR2: SGHTA, FQGTGA. The CDR3 extends over 18 amino acids. J gave up 0 bases and V 0 bases, and 4 bases lay outside the gene matches. This chain's CDR3 is CASSLTGLAGRSTDTQYF. The CDR3 DNA reads TGTGCCAGCAGCTTAACCGGACTAGCGGGAAGAAGCACAGATACGCAGTATTTT.

The V call is TRBV7-2, the J call TRBJ2-5; a weak D match, TRBD2 (6 bases). The CDR3 covers 15 residues. In germline, CDR1 is SGHTA, CDR2 FQGNSA. Trimming stripped 0 bases from V and 5 bases from J, with 13 bases between. Here the CDR3 DNA reads TGTGCCAGCAGCTTAGCGTCGGGGGTCCGGGAGACCCAGTACTTC. It yields the protein CASSLASGVRETQYF.

The chain couples TRBV5-8 to TRBJ1-3, with D hard to call. Trimming took 3 bases from V and 0 from J, leaving 13 bases between them. This CDR3 spans 16 amino acids. The germline V gene has CDR1 SGHTS and CDR2 YDEGEE. The CDR3 DNA is TGTGCCAGCAGCTACGACACCTTCGGCTCTGGAAACACCATATATTTT. It is translated as CASSYDTFGSGNTIYF. Based on the CDR3 plus reference TRBV5-8 and TRBJ1-3, the full variable domain is EAGVTQSPTHLIKTRGQQATLRCSPISGHTSVYWYQQALGLGLQFLLWYDEGEERNRGNFPPRFSGRQFPNYSSELNVNALELEDSALYLCASSYDTFGSGNTIYFGEGSWLTVV.